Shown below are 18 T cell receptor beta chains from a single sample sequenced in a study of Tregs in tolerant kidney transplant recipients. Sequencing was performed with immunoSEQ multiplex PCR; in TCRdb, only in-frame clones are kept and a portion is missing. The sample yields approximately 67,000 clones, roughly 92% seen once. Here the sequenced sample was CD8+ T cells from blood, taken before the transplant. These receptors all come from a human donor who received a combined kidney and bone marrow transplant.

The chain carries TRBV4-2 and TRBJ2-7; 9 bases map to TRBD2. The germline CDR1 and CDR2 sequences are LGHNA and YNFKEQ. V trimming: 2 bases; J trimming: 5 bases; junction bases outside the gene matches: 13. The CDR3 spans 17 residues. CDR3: CASSQFGREGPLDEQYF. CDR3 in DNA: TGTGCCAGCAGCCAATTTGGGCGGGAGGGCCCCTTGGACGAGCAGTACTTC.

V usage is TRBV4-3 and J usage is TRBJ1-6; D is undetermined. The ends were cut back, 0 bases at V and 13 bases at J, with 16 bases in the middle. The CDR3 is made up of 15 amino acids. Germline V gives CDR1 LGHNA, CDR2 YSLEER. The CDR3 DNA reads TGCGCCAGCAGCCAAGATGAGGGAGAATTCTGGCCCCTCCACTTT. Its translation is CASSQDEGEFWPLHF.

Written as DNA, the CDR3 is TGTGCCAGTAGTATGGACAGGGCAGCAGGGGCCAACGTCCTGACTTTC. The encoded protein is CASSMDRAAGANVLTF. The chain combines TRBV19 with TRBJ2-6; 8 bases are a match to TRBD1. The CDR3 has 16 amino acids. V lost 3 bases, J lost 4 bases, and 5 bases stayed unmatched. Looked up from germline, CDR1 is LNHDA and CDR2 is SQIVND (reference sequence).

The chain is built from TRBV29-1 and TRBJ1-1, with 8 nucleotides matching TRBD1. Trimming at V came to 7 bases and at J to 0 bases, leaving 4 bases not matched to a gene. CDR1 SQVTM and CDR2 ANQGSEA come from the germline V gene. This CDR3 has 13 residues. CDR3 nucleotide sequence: TGCAGCGAGTACAGGGGGATGAACACTGAAGCTTTCTTT. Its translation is CSEYRGMNTEAFF.

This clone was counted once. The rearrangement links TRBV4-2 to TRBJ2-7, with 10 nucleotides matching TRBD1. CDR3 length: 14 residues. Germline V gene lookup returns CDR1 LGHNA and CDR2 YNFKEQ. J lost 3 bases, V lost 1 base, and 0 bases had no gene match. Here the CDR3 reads CASSQGDRGYEQYF. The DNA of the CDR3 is TGTGCCAGCAGCCAAGGGGACAGGGGCTACGAGCAGTACTTC.

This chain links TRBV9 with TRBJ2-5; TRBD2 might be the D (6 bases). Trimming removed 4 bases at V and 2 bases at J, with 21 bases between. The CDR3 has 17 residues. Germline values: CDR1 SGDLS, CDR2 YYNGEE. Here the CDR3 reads CASSSGGPFPQQETQYF. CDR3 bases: TGTGCCAGCAGCTCCGGAGGGCCATTCCCACAACAAGAGACCCAGTACTTC.

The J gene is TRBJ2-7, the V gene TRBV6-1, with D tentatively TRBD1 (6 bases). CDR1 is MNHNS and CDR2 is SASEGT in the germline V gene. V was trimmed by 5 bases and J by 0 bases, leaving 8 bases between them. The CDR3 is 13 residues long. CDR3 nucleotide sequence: TGTGCCAGCAGTAGGACAGTCTCCTACGAGCAGTACTTC. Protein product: CASSRTVSYEQYF.

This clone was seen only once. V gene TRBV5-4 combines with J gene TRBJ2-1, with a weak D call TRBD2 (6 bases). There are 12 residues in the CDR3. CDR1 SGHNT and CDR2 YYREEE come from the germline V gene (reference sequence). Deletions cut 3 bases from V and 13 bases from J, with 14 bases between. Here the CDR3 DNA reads TGTGCCAGCAGCTGGGGACTCGGGATACAGTTCTTC. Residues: CASSWGLGIQFF.

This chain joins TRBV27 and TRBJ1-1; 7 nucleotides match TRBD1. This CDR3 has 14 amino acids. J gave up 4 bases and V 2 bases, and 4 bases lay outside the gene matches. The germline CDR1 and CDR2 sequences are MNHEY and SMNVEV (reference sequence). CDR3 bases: TGTGCCAGCAGTTTAGGAGGGGGCGGCACTGAAGCTTTCTTT. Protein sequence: CASSLGGGGTEAFF.

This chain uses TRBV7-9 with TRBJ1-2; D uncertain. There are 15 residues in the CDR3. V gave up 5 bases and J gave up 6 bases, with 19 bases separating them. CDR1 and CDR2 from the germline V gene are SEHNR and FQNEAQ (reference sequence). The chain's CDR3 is CASSPLTFYPDGYTF. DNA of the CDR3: TGTGCCAGCAGCCCGTTGACATTTTACCCGGATGGCTACACCTTC. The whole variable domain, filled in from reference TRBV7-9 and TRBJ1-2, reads DTGVSQNPRHKITKRGQNVTFRCDPISEHNRLYWYRQTLGQGPEFLTYFQNEAQLEKSRLLSDRFSAERPKGSFSTLEIQRTEQGDSAMYLCASSPLTFYPDGYTFGSGTRLTVV.

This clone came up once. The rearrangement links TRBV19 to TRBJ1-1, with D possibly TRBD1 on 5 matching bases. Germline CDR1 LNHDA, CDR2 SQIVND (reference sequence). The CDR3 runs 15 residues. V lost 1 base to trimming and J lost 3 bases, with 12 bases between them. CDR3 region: CASSIVAGKHTEAFF. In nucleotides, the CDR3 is TGTGCCAGTAGTATAGTCGCAGGGAAACACACTGAAGCTTTCTTT.

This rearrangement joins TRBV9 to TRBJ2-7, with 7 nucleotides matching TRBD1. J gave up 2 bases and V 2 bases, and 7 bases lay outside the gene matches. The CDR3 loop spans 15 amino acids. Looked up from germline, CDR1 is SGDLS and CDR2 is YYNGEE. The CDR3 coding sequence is TGTGCCAGCAGCGTCACCCCGGGACAGACCTACGAGCAGTACTTC. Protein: CASSVTPGQTYEQYF.

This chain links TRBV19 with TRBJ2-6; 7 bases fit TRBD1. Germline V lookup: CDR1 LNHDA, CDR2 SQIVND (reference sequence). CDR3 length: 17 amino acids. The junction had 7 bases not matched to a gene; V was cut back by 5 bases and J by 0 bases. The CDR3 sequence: CASSPWTGYSGANVLTF. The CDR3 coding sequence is TGTGCCAGTAGTCCTTGGACAGGATACTCTGGGGCCAACGTCCTGACTTTC. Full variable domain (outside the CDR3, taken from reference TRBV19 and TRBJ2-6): DGGITQSPKYLFRKEGQNVTLSCEQNLNHDAMYWYRQDPGQGLRLIYYSQIVNDFQKGDIAEGYSVSREKKESFPLTVTSAQKNPTAFYLCASSPWTGYSGANVLTFGAGSRLTVL.

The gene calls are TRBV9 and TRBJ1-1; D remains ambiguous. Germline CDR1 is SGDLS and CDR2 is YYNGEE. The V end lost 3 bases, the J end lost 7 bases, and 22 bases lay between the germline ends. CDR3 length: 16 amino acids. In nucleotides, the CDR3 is TGTGCCAGCAGCGATCCCCCCCAGGAGGATCGATATGAAGCTTTCTTT. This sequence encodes CASSDPPQEDRYEAFF.

CDR3 region: CASSEERDILNQPQHF. The CDR3 coding sequence is TGTGCCAGCAGTGAAGAAAGGGACATCTTGAATCAGCCCCAGCATTTT. This chain connects TRBV6-1 to TRBJ1-5, with D tentatively TRBD1 (6 bases). The CDR3 totals 16 residues. Germline V gives CDR1 MNHNS, CDR2 SASEGT. The germline V and J ends were trimmed by 1 base and 4 bases, with 14 bases remaining between them.

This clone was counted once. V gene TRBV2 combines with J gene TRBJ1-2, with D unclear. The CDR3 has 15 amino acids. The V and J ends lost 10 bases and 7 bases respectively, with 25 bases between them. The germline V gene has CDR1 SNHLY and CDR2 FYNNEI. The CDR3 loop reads CATLGRAGSGIGYTF. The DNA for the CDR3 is TGTGCCACCTTAGGTAGAGCCGGGAGTGGAATTGGCTACACCTTC.

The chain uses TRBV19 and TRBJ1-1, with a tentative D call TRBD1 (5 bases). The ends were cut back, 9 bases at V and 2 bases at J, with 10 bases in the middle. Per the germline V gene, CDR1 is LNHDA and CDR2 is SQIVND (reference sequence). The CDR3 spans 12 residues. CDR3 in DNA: TGTGCCAGCCGACAGCACAACACTGAAGCTTTCTTT. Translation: CASRQHNTEAFF.

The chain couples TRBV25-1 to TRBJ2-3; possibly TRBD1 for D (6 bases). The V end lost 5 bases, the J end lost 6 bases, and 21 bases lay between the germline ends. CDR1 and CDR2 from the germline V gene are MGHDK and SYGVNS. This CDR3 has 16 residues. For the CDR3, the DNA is TGTGCCAGCAGTCCCGGGCCGGGACACCTCAGGGATACGCAGTATTTT. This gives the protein CASSPGPGHLRDTQYF.